The 7 T cell receptor beta chains listed next were all sequenced from one sample in a study of shared clonotypes between healthy human individuals. Profiling relied on immunoSEQ multiplex PCR, and the TCRdb table lists in-frame clones only, not all of them. Seen here are more than 2,000,000 clones, over 90% observed once, and the top ten hold 0.3% to 0.4%. Sequencing used naive CD4+ T cells from PBMCs. Stated subset: CD45RA+ positively selected. The receptor source for this set is a man between 18 and 29 years old in good health. Some clones in this sample may be carry-over from other donors' samples.

This clone was recorded once. The CDR3 DNA reads as TGCGCCAGCAGCTTGCAGGGATTTACGAACACTGAAGCTTTCTTT. Translated, it gives CASSLQGFTNTEAFF. The V gene is TRBV5-1, the J gene TRBJ1-1, with D perhaps TRBD1 (5 bases). In germline, CDR1 is SGHRS, CDR2 YFSETQ. The CDR3 sequence is 15 residues long. The V end was cut by 1 base, the J end by 1 base, with 11 bases between.

J is TRBJ2-3 and V is TRBV7-3, with 10 bases aligning to TRBD2. Germline assignment: CDR1 SGHTA and CDR2 FQGTGA. The junction had 10 bases not matched to a gene; V was cut back by 6 bases and J by 4 bases. The CDR3 consists of 16 residues. The CDR3 sequence: CASRKGLAGAADTQYF. The CDR3 region has the DNA TGTGCCAGCAGGAAAGGCCTAGCGGGAGCGGCAGATACGCAGTATTTT.

This clone was observed a single time. The chain employs TRBV29-1 and TRBJ2-3, with 8 bases matching TRBD1. This CDR3 region has 14 residues. The ends lost 4 bases at V and 4 bases at J; junction bases unmatched: 7. CDR1 and CDR2 from the germline V gene are SQVTM and ANQGSEA. The CDR3 reads CSVVRGQGSDTQYF. The CDR3 DNA reads TGCAGCGTTGTGAGAGGACAGGGATCAGATACGCAGTATTTT.

The chain has TRBV15 and TRBJ2-7; D assignment may be TRBD1 or TRBD2 (5 bases each). The CDR3 extends over 15 amino acids. V was pared by 3 bases and J by 0 bases, with 12 bases between. Germline V gives CDR1 LNHNV, CDR2 YYDKDF (reference sequence). Here the CDR3 reads CATSSIGDLSYEQYF. CDR3 DNA: TGTGCCACCAGCAGCATAGGGGACCTCTCCTACGAGCAGTACTTC.

The J gene is TRBJ1-4, the V gene TRBV19; D perhaps matches TRBD1 (5 bases). The CDR3 has 15 amino acids. CDR1 and CDR2 from the germline V gene are LNHDA and SQIVND (reference sequence). Trimming took off 7 bases at V and 9 bases at J, with 21 bases between the two ends. The CDR3 here is CASIGQASGLQKLFF. The CDR3 DNA reads as TGTGCCAGTATTGGACAAGCAAGCGGACTGCAAAAACTGTTTTTT. The variable domain in full, completed from reference TRBV19 and TRBJ1-4, reads DGGITQSPKYLFRKEGQNVTLSCEQNLNHDAMYWYRQDPGQGLRLIYYSQIVNDFQKGDIAEGYSVSREKKESFPLTVTSAQKNPTAFYLCASIGQASGLQKLFFGSGTQLSVL.

The chain uses TRBV10-3 and TRBJ2-3; 8 bases map to TRBD1. CDR3 size: 17 residues. The J segment lost 5 bases and the V segment lost 0 bases, leaving 10 bases of the junction unmatched. Germline V lookup: CDR1 ENHRY, CDR2 SYGVKD. For the CDR3, the DNA is TGTGCCATCAGTGAGTCTGGGGCAGGGGGCATCGGAGATACGCAGTATTTT. It is translated as CAISESGAGGIGDTQYF.

The rearrangement uses TRBV18 and TRBJ1-4; D gene uncertain. This CDR3 has 15 residues. The V gene lost 4 bases and the J gene lost 3 bases, with 12 bases spanning the gap. Germline V gene sequence: CDR1 KGHSH, CDR2 LQKENI. This CDR3 reads CASSLPSRSNEKLFF. CDR3 bases: TGTGCCAGCTCACTACCGAGTAGGTCTAATGAAAAACTGTTTTTT.